The rows below give T cell receptor beta chains drawn from one sample of a study of blood T cells in healthy people across ages. TCRdb re-called the 5' RACE reads through MiXCR, storing one row per CDR3 protein. The sample records around 710,000 distinct CDR3 sequences, 35% to 45% being singletons. The material sequenced was blood. These receptors all stem from an older woman in good health. CDR3s include the opening cysteine and the closing phenylalanine or tryptophan. Each record gives: D gene, clone size, V gene, J gene, CDR3 DNA, CDR3 protein. The D gene is left open where the match is weak. Clone size appears in some rows only: once, few, many, or a class for an expanded clone.

d_call: TRBD2; clone_size: few; v_call: TRBV7-3; j_call: TRBJ2-1; cdr3_nt: TGTGCCAGCAGCCCAAGACTAGCGGGAGGGCTCCCACCCCACAATGAGCAGTTCTTC; cdr3_aa: CASSPRLAGGLPPHNEQFF
d_call: -; clone_size: few; v_call: TRBV11-2; j_call: TRBJ1-2; cdr3_nt: TGTGCCAGCAGCCCTAGCGCCAACTATGGCTACACCTTC; cdr3_aa: CASSPSANYGYTF
d_call: -; clone_size: few; v_call: TRBV7-3; j_call: TRBJ2-6; cdr3_nt: TGTGCCAGCAGCTTAATGTCCTCTGGGGCCAACGTCCTGACTTTC; cdr3_aa: CASSLMSSGANVLTF
d_call: -; clone_size: -; v_call: TRBV7-9; j_call: TRBJ2-1; cdr3_nt: TGTGCCAGGGGGAAAGACAGCTCCTCCTACAATGAGCAGTTCTTC; cdr3_aa: CARGKDSSSYNEQFF
d_call: TRBD1; clone_size: -; v_call: TRBV25-1; j_call: TRBJ1-4; cdr3_nt: TGTGCCAGCGGGGACAGGGCAACAACTAATGAAAAACTGTTTTTT; cdr3_aa: CASGDRATTNEKLFF
d_call: TRBD2; clone_size: -; v_call: TRBV7-3; j_call: TRBJ2-5; cdr3_nt: TGTGCCAGCAGCATACTAGCGGGGGGTAGAGAGACCCAGTACTTC; cdr3_aa: CASSILAGGRETQYF
d_call: TRBD2; clone_size: few; v_call: TRBV29-1; j_call: TRBJ2-7; cdr3_nt: TGCAGCGTTGTCCCAATAGCGGGAGAGTTCCACGAGCAGTACTTC; cdr3_aa: CSVVPIAGEFHEQYF
d_call: -; clone_size: -; v_call: TRBV3-1; j_call: TRBJ1-2; cdr3_nt: TGTGCCAGCAGCCCCTCGGGGGGAGGCTACACCTTC; cdr3_aa: CASSPSGGGYTF
d_call: -; clone_size: -; v_call: TRBV20-1; j_call: TRBJ2-4; cdr3_nt: TGCAGTGCTAGAGGTGATTGGGCCAAAAACATTCAGTACTTC; cdr3_aa: CSARGDWAKNIQYF
d_call: -; clone_size: -; v_call: TRBV29-1; j_call: TRBJ2-5; cdr3_nt: TGCAGCGCTGACGAAAGCTCTGGCGAGACCCAGTACTTC; cdr3_aa: CSADESSGETQYF
d_call: -; clone_size: -; v_call: TRBV3-1; j_call: TRBJ2-3; cdr3_nt: TGTGCCAGCAGCCAAGATGGGCTGGCGGGCACAGATACGCAGTATTTT; cdr3_aa: CASSQDGLAGTDTQYF
d_call: -; clone_size: -; v_call: TRBV7-2; j_call: TRBJ1-2; cdr3_nt: TGTGCCAGCAGCTTAGACAGGAACCCGTCCTGGGGCTACACCTTC; cdr3_aa: CASSLDRNPSWGYTF
d_call: -; clone_size: -; v_call: TRBV18; j_call: TRBJ2-5; cdr3_nt: TGTACCAGCTCACCGCCGGTACAGGAGACCCAGTACTTC; cdr3_aa: CTSSPPVQETQYF
d_call: -; clone_size: many; v_call: TRBV12-3/TRBV12-4; j_call: TRBJ2-1; cdr3_nt: TGTGCCAGCAGTCAGGACAGAAGCGATGAGCAGTTCTTC; cdr3_aa: CASSQDRSDEQFF
d_call: -; clone_size: -; v_call: TRBV5-1; j_call: TRBJ1-2; cdr3_nt: TGCGCCAGCAGCTTGGAATTCTCTAGCGGCTACACCTTC; cdr3_aa: CASSLEFSSGYTF